These T cell receptor beta chains were read from a single sample in a study of tumor-infiltrating lymphocytes in primary liver carcinoma. TCRdb reprocessed the multiplex PCR reads via MiXCR and lists one record per CDR3 protein. Among tens of thousands of distinct CDR3 sequences listed, around 64% were seen once. Input material: liver tumor tissue from sampling region 4. These receptors were collected from a middle-aged man with primary liver carcinoma and hepatitis B virus infection. The conserved cysteine and the conserved F or W are not part of the CDR3 here.

>TRBV29-1|TRBJ1-2
SVFGQTNYDYT
>TRBV2|TRBJ2-1
AGSTWEDEQF
>TRBV5-5|TRBJ1-1
ASSLAAGTERTEAY
>TRBV29-1|TRBJ2-3
SGLAGLGIDTLY
>TRBV11-2|TRBJ2-1
ASGPSHDGQF
>TRBV6-5|TRBJ2-5
ASSYIGHHETQY
>TRBV11-2|TRBJ2-1
VSSLDRLALGEDQF
>TRBV7-8|TRBJ2-1
ASSSLGGSAASYDEQF
>TRBV7-3|TRBJ1-2
VSSLGGPDGYT
>TRBV2|TRBJ1-1
ASKALRAAEAF
>TRBV11-2|TRBJ2-1
ASGLSGSSHEQL
>TRBV11-2|TRBJ2-2
ARSIDSDTGELF
>TRBV10-3|TRBJ2-6
ATSAAWGSGANPLT
>TRBV4-2|TRBJ2-3
ASSQEWGAASTDTHY
>TRBV5-5|TRBJ1-5
ASSPNGQVQQPRH
>TRBV7-9|TRBJ2-5
ASRPTGGETQY
>TRBV11-2|TRBJ2-1
ASNPDGSAYNEQF
>TRBV29-1|TRBJ2-5
RVEADRGRPETQY
>TRBV6-1|TRBJ2-7
ASSPPGLEGGDEQY
>TRBV19|TRBJ2-1
TGSPGTGGDEQF
>TRBV6-5|TRBJ2-2
ASNPAVLIGELF
>TRBV6-6|TRBJ1-5
ASSGAEGVYSNQPQH
>TRBV28|TRBJ2-2
ASSVTSETVELF
>TRBV29-1|TRBJ2-5
RVKHRGGAQY
>TRBV12-1|TRBJ1-3
ASNLPSENTIY
>TRBV4-2|TRBJ1-2
TSSQDRQGNYGYT
>TRBV5-6|TRBJ2-3
ASSLQGVTDTQY
>TRBV6-6|TRBJ1-1
ASRSGVVAPIEAF
>TRBV7-9|TRBJ2-1
ASSSDTAHDEQF
>TRBV7-9|TRBJ1-3
ASSPLSDVSGNTIY
>TRBV12-3/TRBV12-4|TRBJ1-4
ANSLAGTEKLF
>TRBV7-9|TRBJ2-2
ASSIVQGTGELF
>TRBV5-6|TRBJ2-3
ASSSGQGGTDTQY
>TRBV12-3/TRBV12-4|TRBJ2-2
ASSSRTEELF
>TRBV6-1|TRBJ1-4
ASSEAGQGINEKLF
>TRBV10-3|TRBJ2-7
AIRLDYEQY
>TRBV4-1|TRBJ2-7
VSSQDRGGSLYEQY
>TRBV11-2|TRBJ2-1
ASSLDIVLAMGEQF
>TRBV6-6|TRBJ2-7
ASEGSTNKQY
>TRBV29-1|TRBJ2-2
SVEGHGSGELF
>TRBV10-3|TRBJ1-2
VIGTGGSGGGYT
>TRBV6-1|TRBJ2-1
SSSECGIKQF
>TRBV11-2|TRBJ2-6
ATQRPLSGANVLT
>TRBV5-5|TRBJ2-1
AITPGQGSYDEQL
>TRBV10-2|TRBJ1-1
ASSGQGSTEAF
>TRBV11-1|TRBJ2-7
ASSLTAGRSTGEQY
>TRBV6-2/TRBV6-3|TRBJ1-5
ASSLRGGSNQPQH
>TRBV4-2|TRBJ2-3
ASSQDSGLAAYRFSTETQY
>TRBV29-1|TRBJ1-1
SVEGGDTVDTEAF
>TRBV11-1|TRBJ2-4
ASSSPGTSGARDIQY
>TRBV18|TRBJ1-1
ASSRDRYEAF
>TRBV6-1|TRBJ1-2
AGSEFGQGGRKT
>TRBV4-2|TRBJ2-1
VSRLRTRDYNEQF
>TRBV6-5|TRBJ1-4
ASSYSRGTDEKLF
>TRBV12-3/TRBV12-4|TRBJ2-5
ASSLTVGGIQY
>TRBV11-2|TRBJ2-7
VDSLDSGGEQY
>TRBV5-6|TRBJ1-2
ASSLTVKYGYT
>TRBV12-3/TRBV12-4|TRBJ2-6
ASGDRSSGANVLT
>TRBV11-1|TRBJ2-1
ASNTGGTVKSPIWNEQF